A selection of T cell receptor beta chains follows, all from one sample in a study of control samples from healthy donors and cancer patients. Method: immunoSEQ multiplex PCR; TCRdb's copy keeps in-frame clones and lacks some. The sample yields around 160,000 clones, under 95% seen once. The sample comprised blood. The receptor set was obtained from a young man in good health. Each CDR3 is given with its conserved first and last residue. The order of the fields is J gene, D gene, clone size, V gene, CDR3 DNA, CDR3 protein. The D gene is left open where the match is weak. Rows may omit the clone size; those that give it use once, few, many or a size class.

>TRBJ2-7|-|many|TRBV30
TGTGCCTGTATCGCAGGAGCCTACGAGCAGTACTTC
CACIAGAYEQYF
>TRBJ1-6|-|-|TRBV28
TGTGCCAGCAGCCCGGGGCAGGGACTCTCACCCCTCCACTTT
CASSPGQGLSPLHF
>TRBJ2-7|-|once|TRBV9
TGTGCCAGCAGCAATACGCGGGGACATACGCCGCGGGAGCAGTACTTC
CASSNTRGHTPREQYF
>TRBJ2-1|-|-|TRBV9
TGTGCCAGCAGCCATAAGAGGTCCAATGAGCAGTTCTTC
CASSHKRSNEQFF
>TRBJ1-2|-|-|TRBV18
TGTGCCAGCTCACCAGGGTACAGGGCGAACTATGGCTACACCTTC
CASSPGYRANYGYTF
>TRBJ2-2|-|-|TRBV3-1/TRBV3-2
TGTGCCAGCAGCCGGGATACGAACACCGGGGAGCTGTTTTTT
CASSRDTNTGELFF
>TRBJ2-1|TRBD1|-|TRBV24-1
TGTGCCACCAGTGACCCTGACAGGGGCCGCACGGAGCAGTTCTTC
CATSDPDRGRTEQFF
>TRBJ1-3|TRBD1|-|TRBV7-2
TGTGCCAGCAGCCCCTCAGGGGGACCTGGAAACACCATATATTTT
CASSPSGGPGNTIYF
>TRBJ1-5|-|once|TRBV30
TGTGCCTGGGCTCGACGGGGGGGTAGCAATCAGCCCCAGCATTTT
CAWARRGGSNQPQHF
>TRBJ1-5|-|-|TRBV7-8
TGTGCCAGCAGCTTAGCCAGGGTGGGGAGTAATCAGCCCCAGCATTTT
CASSLARVGSNQPQHF
>TRBJ1-1|TRBD1|-|TRBV6-2/TRBV6-3
TGTGCCAGCAGCCTCGGACAGGGCACAGCTTTCTTT
CASSLGQGTAFF
>TRBJ2-2|-|-|TRBV5-6
TGTGCCAGCAGCCCCTGGGGGGCAGTAGTCACCGGGGAGCTGTTTTTT
CASSPWGAVVTGELFF
>TRBJ2-7|-|-|TRBV6-4
TGTGCCAGCCCCGAATTTGAGGGTGTCGAGCAGTACTTC
CASPEFEGVEQYF
>TRBJ1-5|-|-|TRBV6-6
TGTGCCAGCAGTTCCCCCGGATCGCCCCAGCATTTT
CASSSPGSPQHF
>TRBJ2-1|-|-|TRBV7-8
TGTGCCAGCAGCCCCTGGGCGGTGAGCTCCTACAATGAGCAGTTCTTC
CASSPWAVSSYNEQFF
>TRBJ1-5|-|few|TRBV2
TGTGCCAGCAGAGGGCGGGGCAATCAGCCCCAGCATTTT
CASRGRGNQPQHF
>TRBJ1-6|TRBD1|-|TRBV7-6
TGTGCCAGCAGCTTAGCCGGGACAGGGGATAATAATTCACCCCTCCACTTT
CASSLAGTGDNNSPLHF
>TRBJ1-2|-|-|TRBV2
TGTGCCAGCAGTGGCCTTGGTACCTACCCCTATGGCTACACCTTC
CASSGLGTYPYGYTF
>TRBJ2-1|-|-|TRBV7-8
TGTGCCAGCGGGGATCACAATGAGCAGTTCTTC
CASGDHNEQFF
>TRBJ2-2|-|once|TRBV28
TGTGCCAGCAGTCTCCCGGGGGAGACCAACACCGGGGAGCTGTTTTTT
CASSLPGETNTGELFF
>TRBJ1-2|-|once|TRBV27
TGTGCCAGCAGTTGGGGAGGGCCAGACTATGGCTACACCTTC
CASSWGGPDYGYTF
>TRBJ1-5|-|-|TRBV5-1
TGCGCCAGCAGCTTGGATCCGGGAGAGGGGCCCCAGCATTTT
CASSLDPGEGPQHF
>TRBJ2-1|-|-|TRBV9
TGTGCCAGCAGCGTAGTAGGTAAGAGGGCAGATGAGCAGTTCTTC
CASSVVGKRADEQFF
>TRBJ2-7|-|-|TRBV6-6
TGTGCCAGCAGTTACCCACTAGAACTGGGGGAGCAGTACTTC
CASSYPLELGEQYF
>TRBJ1-5|-|-|TRBV2
TGTGCCATCTCACGGGAGGATAGCAATCAGCCCCAGCATTTT
CAISREDSNQPQHF
>TRBJ1-3|-|-|TRBV30
TGTGCCTGGACTGGGGCCTCTGGAAACACCATATATTTT
CAWTGASGNTIYF
>TRBJ1-5|-|few|TRBV5-1
TGCGCCAGCAGCGTCCAGGGCAATCAGCCCCAGCATTTT
CASSVQGNQPQHF
>TRBJ1-3|-|once|TRBV4-2
TGTGCCAGCAGCCAGGACCGGGACGTCTCTGGAAACACCATATATTTT
CASSQDRDVSGNTIYF
>TRBJ2-7|TRBD2|-|TRBV3-1/TRBV3-2
TGTGCCAGCAGCCAAGGGGGGACGAGCGGGAGGACCTTTTACGAGCAGTACTTC
CASSQGGTSGRTFYEQYF
>TRBJ1-2|-|once|TRBV5-8
TGTGCCAGCAGCGGAGGGGGGGTCTATGGCTACACCTTC
CASSGGGVYGYTF
>TRBJ1-1|-|-|TRBV4-1
TGCGCCAGCAGCCAAGTTGGTGGGCACACTGAAGCTTTCTTT
CASSQVGGHTEAFF
>TRBJ2-3|-|-|TRBV24-1
TGTGCCACCAGTGACCCCACAGATACGCAGTATTTT
CATSDPTDTQYF
>TRBJ1-1|-|-|TRBV9
TGTGCCAGCAGCGCAGAGGGACTGAACACTGAAGCTTTCTTT
CASSAEGLNTEAFF
>TRBJ2-3|TRBD2|few|TRBV6-6
TGTGCCAGCAGTCTGCCTAGCGGGGGGGCCTACACAGATACGCAGTATTTT
CASSLPSGGAYTDTQYF
>TRBJ1-1|TRBD1|-|TRBV2
TGTGCCAGGAGGGAGACGACAGGGGACAAAGAAGCTTTCTTT
CARRETTGDKEAFF